This T cell receptor beta chain was identified in a study of cytomegalovirus exposure and HLA in healthy donors. In the PCR, 60 Vbeta and 13 Jbeta primers were used. Here immunoSEQ multiplex PCR was the method, and the copy in TCRdb shows in-frame clones only, minus some. The sample holds over 200,000 clones, around 80% seen once. The receptor was isolated from a woman aged 60-70 years in good health and CMV-seropositive. Sequencing was performed on PBMCs.

CDR3 region: CASSLSQGTQQYF. The CDR3 DNA reads TGTGCCAGCAGCTTAAGCCAGGGGACGCAGCAGTACTTC. J is TRBJ2-7 and V is TRBV11-2; TRBD1 is a possible D gene (6 bases). The V and J ends lost 2 bases and 8 bases respectively, with 13 bases between them. Germline lookup yields CDR1 SGHAT and CDR2 FQNNGV. The CDR3 runs to 13 residues.